The 23 T cell receptor beta chains in this list originate from one sample, sequenced in a study of early T cells in non-severe SARS-CoV-2 infection (dated by TCRdb to the early 2020s). Libraries were made using 5' RACE. The listed sequencing device is NextSeq 500. TCRdb reprocessing: public reads trimmed at Q25 with fastp, clones called with MiXCR, in-frame beta chains kept. Each entry merges the rows of one CDR3 protein and shows their most common DNA and genes. The sample table holds tens of thousands of distinct CDR3 sequences, of which around 6.3% were seen once. The ten largest clones capture roughly 20% of the sample. The sample consisted of whole blood, taken at baseline. These receptors all come from an adult who was a healthcare worker with PCR-confirmed SARS-CoV-2 infection or an uninfected control (not recorded which).

In its sample, this clonotype was seen many times. J is TRBJ1-1 and V is TRBV7-9; a weak D match, TRBD1 (5 bases). The V end was cut by 7 bases, the J end by 7 bases, with 22 bases between. Germline V gene lookup returns CDR1 SEHNR and CDR2 FQNEAQ (reference sequence). The CDR3 covers 15 residues. The CDR3 sequence is CASTPRLIRTFEAFF. In DNA form, the CDR3 reads TGTGCCAGCACCCCGAGGTTGATCCGGACATTTGAAGCTTTCTTT.

This clonotype was picked up many times. The chain uses TRBV2 and TRBJ2-7, with 7 bases matching TRBD1. This CDR3 contains 13 residues. The junction had 7 bases not matched to a gene; V was cut back by 8 bases and J by 3 bases. CDR1 and CDR2 (germline): SNHLY, FYNNEI. CDR3 sequence (DNA): TGTGCCAGCCGGGGACAGCTTATCTACGAGCAGTACTTC. Translating gives CASRGQLIYEQYF. The variable domain in full, completed from reference TRBV2 and TRBJ2-7, reads EPEVTQTPSHQVTQMGQEVILRCVPISNHLYFYWYRQILGQKVEFLVSFYNNEISEKSEIFDDQFSVERPDGSNFTLKIRSTKLEDSAMYFCASRGQLIYEQYFGPGTRLTVT.

V gene TRBV7-6 combines with J gene TRBJ2-3, with TRBD1 identical over 7 bases. Germline CDR1 and CDR2: SGHVS and FNYEAQ. The V segment lost 4 bases and the J segment 5 bases; nucleotides outside the gene matches: 9. CDR3 size: 15 residues. The CDR3 here is CASSSRQGRGDTQYF. The DNA for the CDR3 is TGTGCCAGCAGCTCCCGACAGGGCAGGGGAGATACGCAGTATTTT.

This clonotype was counted ten times or more. The J gene is TRBJ2-7, the V gene TRBV11-1; 10 positions agree with TRBD2. The CDR3 sequence is 15 residues long. Germline values: CDR1 SGHAT, CDR2 FQDESV (reference sequence). J lost 7 bases, V lost 5 bases, and 11 bases had no gene match. DNA for the CDR3: TGTGCCAGCAGCCGGGTTACTAGCGGGACGCGGGAGCAGTACTTC. Protein: CASSRVTSGTREQYF.

The rearrangement uses TRBV9 and TRBJ1-4; possible D gene TRBD1, 5 bases. Trimming took off 4 bases at V and 8 bases at J, with 18 bases between the two ends. Looked up from germline, CDR1 is SGDLS and CDR2 is YYNGEE. The CDR3 runs 15 residues. The CDR3 region has the DNA TGTGCCAGCAGCATTCAGGGATTTGCCACCGAAAAACTGTTTTTT. Translation gives CASSIQGFATEKLFF.

The table lists this clonotype with many counts. The chain couples TRBV29-1 to TRBJ2-7; D ambiguous. The CDR3 is made up of 12 amino acids. Germline V gene lookup returns CDR1 SQVTM and CDR2 ANQGSEA. V lost 0 bases to trimming and J lost 5 bases, with 8 bases between them. This CDR3 is CSVEDNSNEQYF. CDR3 sequence (DNA): TGCAGCGTTGAAGATAACAGCAACGAGCAGTACTTC.

The CDR3 region is CASRAGDRASPLHF. The CDR3 bases are TGTGCCAGCAGGGCCGGGGACAGGGCTTCACCCCTCCACTTT. V usage is TRBV12-3 or TRBV12-4 and J usage is TRBJ1-6; 9 nucleotides agree with TRBD1. V was pared by 6 bases and J by 9 bases, with 6 bases of the junction left unmatched. There are 14 residues in the CDR3.

This clonotype was recorded many times. The V gene is TRBV5-4, the J gene TRBJ1-4; D possibly corresponds to TRBD1 (5 bases). The germline V and J ends were trimmed by 2 bases and 5 bases, with 10 bases remaining between them. This CDR3 spans 14 amino acids. The germline V gene encodes CDR1 SGHNT and CDR2 YYREEE (reference sequence). The CDR3 region is CASSFGQLNEKLFF. The DNA for the CDR3 is TGTGCCAGCAGCTTCGGACAACTAAATGAAAAACTGTTTTTT.

This clonotype was seen a few times. CDR3 sequence (DNA): TGCGCCAGCAGCCAAGATCGGGCGGTCGAGGGTGTCTTAAACGAGCAGTACTTC. This gives the protein CASSQDRAVEGVLNEQYF. V gene TRBV4-3 combines with J gene TRBJ2-7; possibly TRBD2 for D (5 bases). The V and J ends lost 0 bases and 5 bases respectively, with 23 bases between them. Germline V gene sequence: CDR1 LGHNA, CDR2 YSLEER. The CDR3 is 18 residues long.

The chain recombines TRBV7-9 with TRBJ2-1; 10 nucleotides align to TRBD1. Trimming at V came to 5 bases and at J to 14 bases, leaving 18 bases not matched to a gene. CDR3 length: 16 residues. Germline lookup yields CDR1 SEHNR and CDR2 FQNEAQ (reference sequence). The DNA of the CDR3 is TGTGCCAGCAGCCGCGATTGGACAGGGGGAGGTCGGATGAAGTTCTTC. Amino acids: CASSRDWTGGGRMKFF.

This chain joins TRBV27 and TRBJ2-7; 10 bases agree with TRBD1. The CDR3 consists of 16 residues. Per the germline V gene, CDR1 is MNHEY and CDR2 is SMNVEV (reference sequence). Trimming took 5 bases from V and 5 from J; bases not matched to a gene: 12. Here the CDR3 reads CASSRLPGQGFDEQYF. The CDR3 coding sequence is TGTGCCAGCAGTCGACTTCCGGGACAGGGGTTCGACGAGCAGTACTTC.

The genes are TRBV27 and TRBJ1-6; the D gene is possibly TRBD1 (6 bases). The CDR3 has 13 amino acids. The germline V gene has CDR1 MNHEY and CDR2 SMNVEV (reference sequence). The V end was cut by 6 bases, the J end by 5 bases, with 8 bases between. The CDR3 loop is CASRDSHNSPLHF. The CDR3 DNA sequence: TGTGCCAGCAGGGACAGTCATAATTCACCCCTCCACTTT.

This clonotype was observed many times. This chain uses TRBV24-1 with TRBJ1-5; no clear D gene. The CDR3 runs to 13 residues. Germline loops: CDR1 KGHDR, CDR2 SFDVKD. V lost 6 bases, J lost 0 bases, and 5 bases lay in between. The CDR3 spells CATSRYSNQPQHF. CDR3 DNA sequence: TGTGCCACCAGTAGGTATAGCAATCAGCCCCAGCATTTT.

The chain is built from TRBV3-1 and TRBJ2-7; a weak D match, TRBD1 (5 bases). Trimming took off 4 bases at V and 6 bases at J, with 16 bases between the two ends. Germline CDR1 LGHDT, CDR2 YNNKEL (reference sequence). This CDR3 is built from 14 residues. CDR3 DNA sequence: TGTGCCAGCAGCCCGACAGACGGGCCCCTCGAGCAGTACTTC. Its protein is CASSPTDGPLEQYF.

This clonotype has at least ten counts. This chain connects TRBV9 to TRBJ1-1; D is uncertain. V dropped 2 bases and J dropped 0 bases, with 5 bases sitting between them. The germline CDR1 and CDR2 sequences are SGDLS and YYNGEE. This CDR3 is built from 13 residues. This CDR3 is CASSVKMNTEAFF. The CDR3 DNA follows: TGTGCCAGCAGCGTTAAGATGAACACTGAAGCTTTCTTT.

This clonotype came up a few times. This CDR3 is CASSGQGASNQPQHF. CDR3 DNA: TGTGCCAGCAGCGGACAGGGGGCGAGCAATCAGCCCCAGCATTTT. The V gene is TRBV2, the J gene TRBJ1-5; 11 bases line up with TRBD1. Per germline, CDR1 SNHLY and CDR2 FYNNEI. The CDR3 length is 15 residues. Germline trimming cut 6 bases from V and 1 base from J; bases unmatched to any gene: 2.

J is TRBJ2-1 and V is TRBV27, with D maybe TRBD2 (7 bases). V was cut by 7 bases and J by 0 bases, with 28 bases left in between. The CDR3 totals 20 residues. The V gene's germline CDR1 is MNHEY and CDR2 SMNVEV (reference sequence). CDR3 coding DNA: TGTGCCAGCACCTCCCTCCTTTCCCGGGGGGCTAATAGCTCCTACAATGAGCAGTTCTTC. Its translation: CASTSLLSRGANSSYNEQFF.

The chain employs TRBV10-3 and TRBJ1-3; D is unresolved. Trimming left V 10 bases short and J 2 bases short, with 12 bases between. CDR1 ENHRY and CDR2 SYGVKD come from the germline V gene. CDR3 length equals 13 residues. The CDR3 region is CATRTGPGNTIYF. CDR3 DNA sequence: TGTGCCACTCGTACCGGACCTGGAAACACCATATATTTT.

The gene calls are TRBV24-1 and TRBJ2-1; D not resolved. This CDR3 is 11 amino acids long. Trimming removed 7 bases at V and 0 bases at J, with 0 bases between. In germline, CDR1 is KGHDR, CDR2 SFDVKD. The CDR3, as DNA: TGTGCCACCAGCTCCTACAATGAGCAGTTCTTC. Amino acids: CATSSYNEQFF.

The chain has TRBV7-4 and TRBJ1-5; 7 nucleotides line up with TRBD1. The germline V gene has CDR1 SGHVT and CDR2 SQSDAQ. The CDR3 runs to 18 residues. The V segment lost 5 bases and the J segment 1 base; nucleotides outside the gene matches: 14. DNA for the CDR3: TGTGCCAGCAGCAGGGACCTCGACAGGGTGGCGAGCAATCAGCCCCAGCATTTT. Translating gives CASSRDLDRVASNQPQHF.

The V gene is TRBV2, the J gene TRBJ1-5; D is perhaps TRBD1 (5 bases). The V and J ends lost 1 base and 6 bases respectively, with 10 bases between them. There are 14 residues in the CDR3. Germline loops: CDR1 SNHLY, CDR2 FYNNEI. DNA of the CDR3: TGTGCCAGCAGTGAAGTATGGGGCGGTCAGCCCCAGCATTTT. The encoded protein is CASSEVWGGQPQHF. Full variable domain (rest looked up from reference TRBV2 and TRBJ1-5): EPEVTQTPSHQVTQMGQEVILRCVPISNHLYFYWYRQILGQKVEFLVSFYNNEISEKSEIFDDQFSVERPDGSNFTLKIRSTKLEDSAMYFCASSEVWGGQPQHFGDGTRLSIL.

This clonotype was seen repeatedly, ten times or more. This chain connects TRBV12-3 or TRBV12-4 to TRBJ1-3; D gene uncertain. CDR3 length: 14 residues. Trimming left V 1 base short and J 1 base short, with 5 bases between. For the CDR3, the DNA is TGTGCCAGCAGTTTAGGCAGGTCTGGAAACACCATATATTTT. Amino acids: CASSLGRSGNTIYF.

V is TRBV10-3 and J is TRBJ2-2; D tentatively reads TRBD1 or TRBD2 (5 bases each). V lost 10 bases to trimming and J lost 0 bases, with 12 bases between them. The CDR3 has 14 amino acids. Looked up from germline, CDR1 is ENHRY and CDR2 is SYGVKD. The CDR3 DNA reads as TGTGCCACTCCGGGACCTCCGAACACCGGGGAGCTGTTTTTT. Its translation is CATPGPPNTGELFF.